This is a list of T cell receptor beta chains from one sample in a study of blood T cell repertoires in COVID-19. This table comes from immunoSEQ multiplex PCR, and its TCRdb copy is limited to in-frame clones, with some not included. The repertoire holds approximately 93,000 clones, with 80% to 90% as singletons. The specimen sequenced was peripheral blood. The source of these receptors is a man aged 45-60 years with COVID-19, enrolled during active disease. CDR3s include the opening cysteine and the closing phenylalanine or tryptophan. The order of the fields is clone size, J gene, V gene, D gene, CDR3 DNA, CDR3 protein. The D gene is left open where the match is weak. Clone sizes are given selectively: once, few, many, or a class where the clone is expanded.

clone_size: NA
j_call: TRBJ2-1
v_call: TRBV18
d_call: TRBD2
cdr3_nt: TGTGCCAGCTCACCAGACTGGGGACTAGCTTATAGTGAGCAGTTCTTC
cdr3_aa: CASSPDWGLAYSEQFF

clone_size: NA
j_call: TRBJ1-1
v_call: TRBV19
d_call: TRBD1
cdr3_nt: TGTGCCAGTAGTTACGGACAGGGGAACACTGAAGCTTTCTTT
cdr3_aa: CASSYGQGNTEAFF

clone_size: NA
j_call: TRBJ2-1
v_call: TRBV3-1/TRBV3-2
d_call: TRBD2
cdr3_nt: TGTGCCAGCAGCCAAGACCTTTTAGCGGGGGGGCGCGGTGAGCAGTTCTTC
cdr3_aa: CASSQDLLAGGRGEQFF

clone_size: NA
j_call: TRBJ2-1
v_call: TRBV10-2
d_call: NA
cdr3_nt: TGCGCCAGCAGTGAGCAGGGGATGAGCTCCTACAATGAGCAGTTCTTC
cdr3_aa: CASSEQGMSSYNEQFF

clone_size: NA
j_call: TRBJ1-2
v_call: TRBV11-2
d_call: TRBD1
cdr3_nt: TGTGCCAGCAGCTCCTCGGCGGCAGGGGGCTATGGCTACACCTTC
cdr3_aa: CASSSSAAGGYGYTF

clone_size: NA
j_call: TRBJ1-2
v_call: TRBV19
d_call: TRBD1
cdr3_nt: TGTGCCAGTAGTACTTCTTTGGGACAGGGTTATGGCTACACCTTC
cdr3_aa: CASSTSLGQGYGYTF

clone_size: NA
j_call: TRBJ2-5
v_call: TRBV4-1
d_call: NA
cdr3_nt: TGCGCCAGCAGCCGACTAGTCAAAGAGACCCAGTACTTC
cdr3_aa: CASSRLVKETQYF

clone_size: NA
j_call: TRBJ2-5
v_call: TRBV5-1
d_call: NA
cdr3_nt: TGCGCCAGCAGCTTGGGGGCCAGGGCCCAAGAGACCCAGTACTTC
cdr3_aa: CASSLGARAQETQYF

clone_size: NA
j_call: TRBJ1-2
v_call: TRBV13
d_call: NA
cdr3_nt: TGTGCCAGCAGCTTAGGACGGAACTATGGCTACACCTTC
cdr3_aa: CASSLGRNYGYTF

clone_size: NA
j_call: TRBJ2-2
v_call: TRBV2
d_call: NA
cdr3_nt: TGTGCCAGCAGTGAACAGGGGAAGACCGGGGAGCTGTTTTTT
cdr3_aa: CASSEQGKTGELFF

clone_size: NA
j_call: TRBJ1-2
v_call: TRBV9
d_call: NA
cdr3_nt: TGTGCCAGCAGCCACAGAGACTATGGCTACACCTTC
cdr3_aa: CASSHRDYGYTF

clone_size: few
j_call: TRBJ2-1
v_call: TRBV3-1/TRBV3-2
d_call: TRBD2
cdr3_nt: TGTGCCAGCAGCCAATCCGGGACTACCTACAATGAGCAGTTCTTC
cdr3_aa: CASSQSGTTYNEQFF

clone_size: NA
j_call: TRBJ1-5
v_call: TRBV21-1
d_call: NA
cdr3_nt: TGTGCCAGCAGCAAGTTCCGGGACAGGGGGTTTATTCAGCCCCAGCATTTT
cdr3_aa: CASSKFRDRGFIQPQHF

clone_size: once
j_call: TRBJ2-5
v_call: TRBV7-2
d_call: TRBD1
cdr3_nt: TGTGCCAGCAGCTTTTTGGCAACAGGGGGAATTATTGAGACCCAGTACTTC
cdr3_aa: CASSFLATGGIIETQYF

clone_size: few
j_call: TRBJ1-2
v_call: TRBV2
d_call: NA
cdr3_nt: TGTGCCAGCAGCGCCGTCGCCCCCTTCGGGGGCTACACCTTC
cdr3_aa: CASSAVAPFGGYTF

clone_size: NA
j_call: TRBJ2-7
v_call: TRBV6-2/TRBV6-3
d_call: TRBD2
cdr3_nt: TGTGCCAGCAGTTCACTCCGGGGGGTAACGGTCTACGAGCAGTACTTC
cdr3_aa: CASSSLRGVTVYEQYF

clone_size: NA
j_call: TRBJ1-5
v_call: TRBV7-8
d_call: NA
cdr3_nt: TGTGCCAGCAGCTCAGGGGTTTATCAGCCCCAGCATTTT
cdr3_aa: CASSSGVYQPQHF

clone_size: NA
j_call: TRBJ1-2
v_call: TRBV6-4
d_call: NA
cdr3_nt: TGTGCCAGCAGGCCGGCCGGGCTAGGGAGCTATGGCTACACCTTC
cdr3_aa: CASRPAGLGSYGYTF

clone_size: NA
j_call: TRBJ2-7
v_call: TRBV7-8
d_call: NA
cdr3_nt: TGTGCCAGCAGCCATGGACAGAGCTACGAGCAGTACTTC
cdr3_aa: CASSHGQSYEQYF

clone_size: NA
j_call: TRBJ2-6
v_call: TRBV7-3
d_call: NA
cdr3_nt: TGTGCCAGCAGCTTAGAGCCGGGTAACTCTGGGGCCAACGTCCTGACTTTC
cdr3_aa: CASSLEPGNSGANVLTF

clone_size: NA
j_call: TRBJ1-5
v_call: TRBV4-1
d_call: TRBD1
cdr3_nt: TGCGCCAGCAGCCAAGCACAGGGGGGGGGCAATCAGCCCCAGCATTTT
cdr3_aa: CASSQAQGGGNQPQHF

clone_size: NA
j_call: TRBJ1-2
v_call: TRBV2
d_call: NA
cdr3_nt: TGTGCCAGCAGCCAGAACTATGGCTACACCTTC
cdr3_aa: CASSQNYGYTF

clone_size: NA
j_call: TRBJ2-1
v_call: TRBV5-1
d_call: TRBD2
cdr3_nt: TGCGCCAGCAGCCCCGAAGCGGGGGCCCTTCACAATGAGCAGTTCTTC
cdr3_aa: CASSPEAGALHNEQFF

clone_size: few
j_call: TRBJ1-5
v_call: TRBV10-3
d_call: TRBD1
cdr3_nt: TGTGCCATCAGGGACAGGGGTAGCAATCAGCCCCAGCATTTT
cdr3_aa: CAIRDRGSNQPQHF

clone_size: NA
j_call: TRBJ1-4
v_call: TRBV5-1
d_call: NA
cdr3_nt: TGCGCCAGCAGCTTGAATACGGGAACTAATGAAAAACTGTTTTTT
cdr3_aa: CASSLNTGTNEKLFF

clone_size: NA
j_call: TRBJ1-2
v_call: TRBV7-8
d_call: TRBD1
cdr3_nt: TGTGCCAGCAGCCTATGGACAGGGAGTGAGGATGGCTACACCTTC
cdr3_aa: CASSLWTGSEDGYTF

clone_size: few
j_call: TRBJ1-6
v_call: TRBV28
d_call: NA
cdr3_nt: TGTGCCAGCAGTTTGGGTAGCAGCTCCTATAATTCACCCCTCCACTTT
cdr3_aa: CASSLGSSSYNSPLHF

clone_size: NA
j_call: TRBJ2-1
v_call: TRBV6-5
d_call: TRBD2
cdr3_nt: TGTGCCAGCAGGATAGCGGGGGGTATGAATGAGCAGTTCTTC
cdr3_aa: CASRIAGGMNEQFF

clone_size: NA
j_call: TRBJ1-3
v_call: TRBV6-1
d_call: NA
cdr3_nt: TGTGCCAGCAGTGAAATTTGGGGCTCCTCTGGAAACACCATATATTTT
cdr3_aa: CASSEIWGSSGNTIYF

clone_size: NA
j_call: TRBJ1-5
v_call: TRBV19
d_call: NA
cdr3_nt: TGTGCCAGTAGTAATGATCCCTTCTATAGCAATCAGCCCCAGCATTTT
cdr3_aa: CASSNDPFYSNQPQHF

clone_size: few
j_call: TRBJ1-2
v_call: TRBV11-2
d_call: NA
cdr3_nt: TGTGCCAGCAGCCCAGGACAGAACTATGGCTACACCTTC
cdr3_aa: CASSPGQNYGYTF

clone_size: NA
j_call: TRBJ2-7
v_call: TRBV4-1
d_call: TRBD1
cdr3_nt: TGCGCCAGCAGCCTCGGACAGGGTGCTTACGAGCAGTACTTC
cdr3_aa: CASSLGQGAYEQYF

clone_size: NA
j_call: TRBJ2-7
v_call: TRBV10-2
d_call: NA
cdr3_nt: TGCGCCAGCTCGGGGGGCCAGCTTGCGTACTTC
cdr3_aa: CASSGGQLAYF

clone_size: NA
j_call: TRBJ1-5
v_call: TRBV19
d_call: TRBD1
cdr3_nt: TGTGCCAGTAGTCCACGACAGGGACGACAGCCCCAGCATTTT
cdr3_aa: CASSPRQGRQPQHF

clone_size: NA
j_call: TRBJ2-2
v_call: TRBV24-1
d_call: TRBD1
cdr3_nt: TGTGCCACCAGTAATGACAGGGCCACCGGGGAGCTGTTTTTT
cdr3_aa: CATSNDRATGELFF

clone_size: NA
j_call: TRBJ2-1
v_call: TRBV10-3
d_call: TRBD1
cdr3_nt: TGTGCCACCGGGACAGGGGGTTACAATGAGCAGTTCTTC
cdr3_aa: CATGTGGYNEQFF

clone_size: NA
j_call: TRBJ1-2
v_call: TRBV20-1
d_call: NA
cdr3_nt: TGCAGTGCTAGATCAGGGCAGGGCTACACCTTC
cdr3_aa: CSARSGQGYTF

clone_size: NA
j_call: TRBJ1-5
v_call: TRBV19
d_call: NA
cdr3_nt: TGTGCCAGTAGTATAGTAGGAGTGATGAGGGCCCAGCATTTT
cdr3_aa: CASSIVGVMRAQHF

clone_size: NA
j_call: TRBJ1-2
v_call: TRBV30
d_call: NA
cdr3_nt: TGTGCCTGGAGTGGTAGGACAGCCTATGGCTACACCTTC
cdr3_aa: CAWSGRTAYGYTF

clone_size: NA
j_call: TRBJ2-6
v_call: TRBV6-4
d_call: NA
cdr3_nt: TGTGCCAGCAGCCAGGGTTTAGGGGCCAACGTCCTGACTTTC
cdr3_aa: CASSQGLGANVLTF

clone_size: NA
j_call: TRBJ2-5
v_call: TRBV30
d_call: TRBD2
cdr3_nt: TGTGCCTGGAGTGTATTGAGGACTAGCGGGGGGGGGCCCGGTTCACAAGAGACCCAGTACTTC
cdr3_aa: CAWSVLRTSGGGPGSQETQYF

clone_size: NA
j_call: TRBJ1-1
v_call: TRBV6-6
d_call: NA
cdr3_nt: TGTGCCAGCAGAGACAGAGACACTGAAGCTTTCTTT
cdr3_aa: CASRDRDTEAFF

clone_size: NA
j_call: TRBJ1-5
v_call: TRBV9
d_call: NA
cdr3_nt: TGTGCCAGCAGCGTAGGGTATACTCCATTTCAGCCCCAGCATTTT
cdr3_aa: CASSVGYTPFQPQHF

clone_size: NA
j_call: TRBJ1-4
v_call: TRBV28
d_call: NA
cdr3_nt: TGTGCCAGCAGTTCCCGGGACTATCCTGAAAAACTGTTTTTT
cdr3_aa: CASSSRDYPEKLFF

clone_size: once
j_call: TRBJ2-6
v_call: TRBV28
d_call: TRBD1
cdr3_nt: TGTGCCAGCAGTTCAAATCCCCTCCAGGGGGCCTCCTCTGGGGCCAACGTCCTGACTTTC
cdr3_aa: CASSSNPLQGASSGANVLTF